A selection of T cell receptor beta chains follows, all from one sample in a study of identical twins. One entry per CDR3 protein results from TCRdb running MiXCR on the 5' RACE reads. This repertoire shows approximately 530,000 distinct CDR3 sequences, approximately 20% found once; its top ten account for about 0.48%. This sample was also put to use in a study of yellow fever vaccine responses in identical twins.

The sample taken for sequencing was CD4+ T cells sorted from blood. These receptors were collected from a woman in her late teens or twenties in good health. CDR3s include the opening cysteine and the closing phenylalanine or tryptophan. Fields, in order: V gene, clone size, J gene, D gene, CDR3 protein, CDR3 DNA. D genes are given only for firm matches. Size is stated for part of the rows, as once, few or many counts, or as a class when the clone is expanded.

>TRBV7-9|many|TRBJ1-2|-
CASRGQGYGYTF
TGTGCCAGCAGGGGGCAGGGGTACGGCTACACCTTC
>TRBV5-1|many|TRBJ2-1|TRBD2
CASSLAGSPYNEQFF
TGCGCCAGCAGCTTAGCGGGGAGTCCCTACAATGAGCAGTTCTTC
>TRBV3-1|-|TRBJ1-1|-
CASSPRGLATEAFF
TGTGCCAGCAGCCCAAGGGGGTTGGCAACTGAAGCTTTCTTT
>TRBV28|-|TRBJ2-3|TRBD2
CASSFPRGRTDTQYF
TGTGCCAGCAGTTTCCCCCGCGGGAGAACAGATACGCAGTATTTT
>TRBV5-1|many|TRBJ1-1|-
CASSVDLNTEAFF
TGCGCCAGCAGCGTAGACCTGAACACTGAAGCTTTCTTT
>TRBV20-1|-|TRBJ2-5|TRBD2
CSASPGLAVSQTQYF
TGCAGTGCTAGTCCCGGACTAGCGGTATCCCAGACCCAGTACTTC
>TRBV7-8|-|TRBJ1-2|TRBD1
CASSLGQGVPSVYGYTF
TGTGCCAGCAGCTTAGGACAGGGGGTCCCATCAGTCTATGGCTACACCTTC
>TRBV24-1|-|TRBJ2-7|-
CATSGKQESNYEQYF
TGTGCCACCAGTGGAAAACAGGAGTCGAACTACGAGCAGTACTTC
>TRBV7-2|few|TRBJ1-2|-
CASSNRGKTNYGYTF
TGTGCCAGCAGCAATCGGGGGAAGACTAACTATGGCTACACCTTC
>TRBV5-1|-|TRBJ2-3|-
CASSFLASTDTQYF
TGCGCCAGCAGCTTCCTAGCGAGCACAGATACGCAGTATTTT
>TRBV20-1|-|TRBJ1-6|-
CSARDPGVGSPLHF
TGCAGTGCTAGGGATCCGGGGGTTGGGTCACCCCTCCACTTT
>TRBV3-2|-|TRBJ2-5|-
CATTKDSGPRAGGRFETQYF
TGTGCCACCACCAAAGATTCTGGCCCACGAGCTGGGGGGCGATTTGAGACCCAGTACTTC
>TRBV11-2|-|TRBJ2-1|TRBD2
CASSSGTSGASYNEQFF
TGTGCCAGCAGCTCAGGGACTAGCGGGGCATCCTACAATGAGCAGTTCTTC
>TRBV24-1|-|TRBJ2-1|TRBD1
CATSDLKVDTGGNNEQFF
TGTGCCACCAGTGATTTGAAGGTCGACACAGGGGGGAACAATGAGCAGTTCTTC
>TRBV28|-|TRBJ2-7|TRBD2
CASSASGTSYEQYF
TGTGCCAGCAGTGCTAGCGGGACCTCCTACGAGCAGTACTTC
>TRBV12-5|few|TRBJ2-1|TRBD2
CASGLERTLAALFHNEQFF
TGTGCTAGTGGTTTGGAGAGAACACTAGCGGCCCTATTTCACAATGAGCAGTTCTTC
>TRBV5-5|-|TRBJ2-3|-
CASSLEFRADTQYF
TGTGCCAGCAGCTTGGAATTTAGGGCAGATACGCAGTATTTT
>TRBV12-3/TRBV12-4|-|TRBJ2-3|-
CASSKFTDTQYF
TGTGCCAGCAGCAAATTCACAGATACGCAGTATTTT
>TRBV5-1|many|TRBJ2-1|TRBD1
CASSLHTGAYNEQFF
TGCGCCAGCAGCTTGCATACAGGGGCTTACAATGAGCAGTTCTTC
>TRBV27|few|TRBJ2-2|-
CASSLDWIFTGELFF
TGTGCCAGCAGTTTGGACTGGATATTCACCGGGGAGCTGTTTTTT
>TRBV10-3|few|TRBJ2-1|TRBD1
CAISGTGGNEQFF
TGTGCCATCAGTGGGACAGGGGGCAATGAGCAGTTCTTC
>TRBV10-2|few|TRBJ2-4|TRBD2
CASSVLAGEPWQYF
TGCGCCAGCAGTGTACTAGCGGGGGAGCCTTGGCAGTACTTC
>TRBV4-1|few|TRBJ1-2|-
CASSQDRVQGGYGYTF
TGCGCCAGCAGCCAAGATCGTGTACAGGGTGGCTATGGCTACACCTTC
>TRBV12-3/TRBV12-4|-|TRBJ2-7|TRBD2
CASSSGTSGREQYF
TGTGCCAGCAGTTCAGGGACTAGCGGGCGGGAGCAGTACTTC
>TRBV7-9|many|TRBJ2-7|-
CASSPARDNSYEQYF
TGTGCCAGCAGTCCCGCCCGGGACAACTCCTACGAGCAGTACTTC
>TRBV28|-|TRBJ2-7|-
CASTGPLGYEQYF
TGTGCCAGCACCGGACCCCTAGGCTACGAGCAGTACTTC
>TRBV11-2|-|TRBJ2-2|TRBD1
CASSLGQGGSAGELFF
TGTGCCAGCAGTCTAGGACAGGGAGGTTCCGCCGGGGAGCTGTTTTTT
>TRBV27|-|TRBJ2-1|TRBD1
CASRKPQGARNEQFF
TGTGCCAGCAGGAAACCCCAGGGGGCACGGAATGAGCAGTTCTTC
>TRBV20-1|few|TRBJ1-5|-
CSAGRERDQPQHF
TGCAGTGCTGGACGCGAAAGGGATCAGCCCCAGCATTTT
>TRBV27|few|TRBJ1-1|TRBD1
CASSLSGGVRGQMNTEAFF
TGTGCCAGCAGTTTATCAGGGGGGGTGCGGGGACAGATGAACACTGAAGCTTTCTTT
>TRBV29-1|few|TRBJ1-2|TRBD1
CSVAQGALNYGYTF
TGCAGCGTTGCCCAGGGGGCGCTGAACTATGGCTACACCTTC
>TRBV12-3/TRBV12-4|few|TRBJ2-1|-
CASSLQFQEQFF
TGTGCCAGCAGTTTACAGTTTCAAGAGCAGTTCTTC
>TRBV12-3/TRBV12-4|few|TRBJ1-3|-
CASSQDRSSGNTIYF
TGTGCCAGCAGCCAAGACAGGAGCTCTGGAAACACCATATATTTT
>TRBV3-1|-|TRBJ2-7|TRBD2
CASSQLAGDSYEQYF
TGTGCCAGCAGCCAACTAGCGGGGGACTCCTACGAGCAGTACTTC
>TRBV19|-|TRBJ2-7|TRBD2
CASTLTGGPSYEQYF
TGTGCCAGTACCCTAACGGGGGGTCCAAGCTACGAGCAGTACTTC
>TRBV27|few|TRBJ2-3|-
CASSSGAHTQYF
TGTGCCAGCAGTTCAGGGGCTCATACGCAGTATTTT
>TRBV12-3/TRBV12-4|-|TRBJ1-2|-
CASSWRQSGYGYTF
TGTGCCAGCAGTTGGCGACAGAGTGGCTATGGCTACACCTTC
>TRBV7-2|few|TRBJ2-3|TRBD2
CASSLGGRVADTQYF
TGTGCCAGCAGCTTAGGCGGGAGAGTCGCAGATACGCAGTATTTT
>TRBV12-3/TRBV12-4|many|TRBJ2-7|-
CASGRGGYEQYF
TGTGCCAGCGGGCGCGGAGGTTACGAGCAGTACTTC
>TRBV2|-|TRBJ2-1|-
CASQWDSYNEQFF
TGTGCCAGCCAATGGGACTCCTACAATGAGCAGTTCTTC
>TRBV10-3|-|TRBJ1-1|-
CASRGPDRNTEAFF
TGTGCCAGCCGGGGGCCTGACCGGAACACTGAAGCTTTCTTT
>TRBV10-3|-|TRBJ2-5|TRBD2
CAISGPGGAETQYF
TGTGCCATCAGTGGTCCGGGAGGAGCGGAGACCCAGTACTTC